The 14 T cell receptor beta chains reported below all come from one sample, sequenced in a study of blood T cell repertoires in COVID-19. TCRdb keeps only in-frame clones here, not all; method: immunoSEQ multiplex PCR. Of under 300,000 clones in the sample, 85% to 90% are singletons; the top ten hold roughly 5.8%. The specimen sequenced was peripheral blood. The origin of the receptors is a man between 60 and 75 years old with acute or convalescent COVID-19.

The CDR3 DNA reads TGTGCCAGCAGTTCCCGAGGGGGCGGGCCCTACAATGAGCAGTTCTTC. Its protein product is CASSSRGGGPYNEQFF. The chain is built from TRBV28 and TRBJ2-1; TRBD1 agrees at 7 bases. CDR1 is MDHEN and CDR2 is SYDVKM in the germline V gene. The CDR3 loop spans 16 amino acids. Losses at the gene ends were 4 bases for V and 2 bases for J; bases not matched to a gene: 8.

This chain links TRBV28 with TRBJ1-1; D ambiguous. Trimming took 6 bases from V and 6 from J, leaving 20 bases between them. The CDR3 sequence is 15 residues long. Germline CDR1 and CDR2: MDHEN and SYDVKM. This CDR3 is CASRFPSSGKPEAFF. CDR3 sequence (DNA): TGTGCCAGCAGATTCCCGTCCTCGGGGAAACCTGAAGCTTTCTTT. The full variable domain, completed using reference TRBV28 and TRBJ1-1, is DVKVTQSSRYLVKRTGEKVFLECVQDMDHENMFWYRQDPGLGLRLIYFSYDVKMKEKGDIPEGYSVSREKKERFSLILESASTNQTSMYLCASRFPSSGKPEAFFGQGTRLTVV.

The chain links TRBV7-6 to TRBJ1-1, with D possibly matching TRBD1 (5 bases). This CDR3 is 16 amino acids long. Germline V gene data show CDR1 as SGHVS and CDR2 as FNYEAQ. Trimming took off 5 bases at V and 11 bases at J, with 27 bases between the two ends. CDR3 protein: CASSARGGAGQSLAFF. The CDR3 DNA reads as TGTGCCAGCAGCGCACGGGGCGGGGCCGGTCAGTCTCTGGCTTTCTTT.

The chain joins TRBV24-1 to TRBJ2-7, with D tentatively TRBD2 (6 bases). Per the germline V gene, CDR1 is KGHDR and CDR2 is SFDVKD. Trimming pared 3 bases from V and 5 bases from J, leaving 16 bases between. The CDR3 length is 15 residues. CDR3 DNA: TGTGCCACCAGTGATCCGGGAGTCCCGGGAAACGAGCAGTACTTC. Protein: CATSDPGVPGNEQYF.

This chain uses TRBV4-3 with TRBJ2-1; 10 nucleotides align to TRBD2. V was pared by 3 bases and J by 8 bases, with 10 bases of the junction left unmatched. This CDR3 is built from 16 residues. The germline V gene encodes CDR1 LGHNA and CDR2 YSLEER. The CDR3 sequence: CASSQESGRVIDEQFF. DNA of the CDR3: TGCGCCAGCAGCCAGGAGAGCGGGAGGGTTATCGATGAGCAGTTCTTC.

V and J are TRBV3-1 (or the pseudogene TRBV3-2) and TRBJ2-2; 7 nucleotides line up with TRBD2. Germline CDR1 is LGHDT and CDR2 is YNNKEL (reference sequence). The ends lost 0 bases at V and 8 bases at J; junction bases unmatched: 12. The CDR3 is 17 residues long. CDR3 amino acids: CASSQEPSGAGRGELFF. The CDR3 bases are TGTGCCAGCAGCCAAGAGCCCTCCGGAGCGGGACGGGGGGAGCTGTTTTTT.

The J gene is TRBJ2-5, the V gene TRBV30, with TRBD2 as a possible D gene (7 bases). The CDR3 has 12 residues. The V gene lost 2 bases and the J gene lost 5 bases, with 9 bases spanning the gap. The V gene's germline CDR1 is GTSNPN and CDR2 SVGIG (reference sequence). The CDR3 spells CAWSKGGETQYF. The CDR3 DNA reads as TGTGCCTGGAGTAAGGGGGGGGAGACCCAGTACTTC.

This chain joins TRBV7-9 and TRBJ2-7, with 7 nucleotides matching TRBD1. The CDR3 contains 15 residues. Germline lookup yields CDR1 SEHNR and CDR2 FQNEAQ (reference sequence). With 4 bases clipped from V and 3 bases from J, the junction kept 9 bases outside the gene matches. The CDR3 here is CASSSTGWIYYEQYF. The DNA for the CDR3 is TGTGCCAGCAGCTCGACAGGGTGGATTTACTACGAGCAGTACTTC.

This sequence joins TRBV28 and TRBJ2-1; 7 bases agree with TRBD1. The V gene end was trimmed by 4 bases and the J gene end by 4 bases; junction bases not matched to a gene: 13. Germline CDR1 is MDHEN and CDR2 is SYDVKM. The CDR3 is made up of 17 amino acids. The CDR3 DNA follows: TGTGCCAGCAGTTCCCGGATTGGGACAGCCCAATACAATGAGCAGTTCTTC. Amino acid sequence: CASSSRIGTAQYNEQFF.

The gene calls are TRBV18 and TRBJ2-1, with D possibly matching TRBD2 (5 bases). CDR3 length: 15 amino acids. Per the germline V gene, CDR1 is KGHSH and CDR2 is LQKENI. Trimming stripped 6 bases from V and 7 bases from J, with 19 bases between. The CDR3 DNA is TGTGCCAGCTCCACGAGGGCAGAATTTGAAAATGAGCAGTTCTTC. Its protein product is CASSTRAEFENEQFF.

Only a few counts were recorded for this clone. The same CDR3 arises from other DNA sequences in this sample as well. The V and J genes are TRBV5-5 and TRBJ1-1, with D unclear. CDR1 is SGHKS and CDR2 is YYEKEE in the germline V gene (reference sequence). Trimming removed 0 bases at V and 2 bases at J, with 5 bases between. This CDR3 contains 13 residues. CDR3 sequence: CASSLGVNTEAFF. The DNA of the CDR3 is TGTGCCAGCAGCTTGGGAGTAAACACTGAAGCTTTCTTT.

The CDR3 spells CASSLDSPGQGAIEQYF. As DNA, the CDR3 is TGTGCCAGCAGCTTAGATTCTCCGGGACAGGGGGCAATCGAGCAGTACTTC. This rearrangement joins TRBV11-2 to TRBJ2-7, with TRBD1 matching over 12 bases. The CDR3 extends over 17 amino acids. V gave up 0 bases and J gave up 6 bases; unmatched junction bases: 9. The germline V gene has CDR1 SGHAT and CDR2 FQNNGV.

The V call is TRBV6-5, the J call TRBJ2-1, with TRBD1 matching over 10 bases. CDR3 size: 16 residues. The germline V gene has CDR1 MNHEY and CDR2 SVGAGI. Germline trimming cut 2 bases from V and 6 bases from J; bases unmatched to any gene: 7. CDR3 region: CASSYDRGRARNEQFF. CDR3 bases: TGTGCCAGCAGTTACGACAGGGGGCGAGCGCGCAATGAGCAGTTCTTC.

Note on this clone: One end of the junction varies from germline; a read error may be responsible. The V and J genes are TRBV7-7 and TRBJ2-3; TRBD2 matches at 7 bases. The germline gives CDR1 SSHAT, CDR2 FNYEAQ (reference sequence). This CDR3 spans 18 amino acids. The CDR3 is CASSPHQPGTAGFDTQYF. The DNA for the CDR3 is TGTGCTAGCAGCCCCCACCAGCCGGGTACAGCGGGGTTTGATACGCAGTATTTT.